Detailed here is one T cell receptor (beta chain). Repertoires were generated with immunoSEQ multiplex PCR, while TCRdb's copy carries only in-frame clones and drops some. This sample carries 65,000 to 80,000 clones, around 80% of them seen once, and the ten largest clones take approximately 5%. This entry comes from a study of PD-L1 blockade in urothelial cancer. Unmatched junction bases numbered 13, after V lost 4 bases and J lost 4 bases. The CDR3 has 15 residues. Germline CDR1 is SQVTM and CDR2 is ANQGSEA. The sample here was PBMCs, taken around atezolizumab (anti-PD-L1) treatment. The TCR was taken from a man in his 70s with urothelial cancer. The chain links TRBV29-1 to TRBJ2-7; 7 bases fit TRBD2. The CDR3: CSVGPQAGVRYEQYF. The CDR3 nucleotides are TGCAGCGTTGGGCCCCAGGCGGGAGTGAGGTACGAGCAGTACTTC.